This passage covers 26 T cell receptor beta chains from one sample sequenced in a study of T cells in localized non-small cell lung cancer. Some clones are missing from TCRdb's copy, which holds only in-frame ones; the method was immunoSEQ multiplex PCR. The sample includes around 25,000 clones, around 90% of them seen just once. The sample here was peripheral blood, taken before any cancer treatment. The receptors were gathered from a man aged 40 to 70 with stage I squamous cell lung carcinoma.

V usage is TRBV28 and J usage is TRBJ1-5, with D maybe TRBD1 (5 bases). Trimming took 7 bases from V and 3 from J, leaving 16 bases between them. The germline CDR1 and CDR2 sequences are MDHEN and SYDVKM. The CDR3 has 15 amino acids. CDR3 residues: CASNSPQGHNQPQHF. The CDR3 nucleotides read TGTGCCAGCAATTCCCCCCAGGGTCACAATCAGCCCCAGCATTTT.

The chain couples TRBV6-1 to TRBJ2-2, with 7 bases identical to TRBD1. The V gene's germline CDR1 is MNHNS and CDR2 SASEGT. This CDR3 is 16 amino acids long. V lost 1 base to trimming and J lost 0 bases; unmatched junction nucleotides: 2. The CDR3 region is CASSEGQGSNTGELFF. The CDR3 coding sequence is TGTGCCAGCAGTGAAGGACAGGGATCGAACACCGGGGAGCTGTTTTTT.

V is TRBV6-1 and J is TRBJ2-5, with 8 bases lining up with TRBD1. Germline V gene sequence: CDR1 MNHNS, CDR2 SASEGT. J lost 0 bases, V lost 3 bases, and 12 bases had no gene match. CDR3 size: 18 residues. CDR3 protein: CASSERGQGAGYQETQYF. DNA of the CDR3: TGTGCCAGCAGTGAGAGGGGGCAGGGGGCAGGGTACCAAGAGACCCAGTACTTC.

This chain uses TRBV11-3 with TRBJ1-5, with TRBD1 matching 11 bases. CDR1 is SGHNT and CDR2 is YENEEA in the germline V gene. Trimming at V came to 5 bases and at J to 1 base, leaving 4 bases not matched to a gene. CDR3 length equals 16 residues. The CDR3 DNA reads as TGTGCCAGCAGCCCCGGGACAGGGGGGAGCAATCAGCCCCAGCATTTT. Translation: CASSPGTGGSNQPQHF.

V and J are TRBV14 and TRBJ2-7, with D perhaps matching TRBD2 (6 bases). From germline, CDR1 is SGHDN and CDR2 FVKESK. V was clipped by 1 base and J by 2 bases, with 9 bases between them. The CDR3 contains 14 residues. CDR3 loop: CASSQAPGAYEQYF. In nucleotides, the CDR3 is TGTGCCAGCAGCCAAGCCCCGGGGGCCTACGAGCAGTACTTC.

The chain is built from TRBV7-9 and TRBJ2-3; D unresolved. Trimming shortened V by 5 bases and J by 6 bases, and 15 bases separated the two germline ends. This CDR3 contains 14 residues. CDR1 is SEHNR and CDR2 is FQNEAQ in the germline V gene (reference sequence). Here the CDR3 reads CASSQGLPIDTQYF. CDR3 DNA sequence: TGTGCCAGCAGCCAAGGTCTCCCCATCGATACGCAGTATTTT.

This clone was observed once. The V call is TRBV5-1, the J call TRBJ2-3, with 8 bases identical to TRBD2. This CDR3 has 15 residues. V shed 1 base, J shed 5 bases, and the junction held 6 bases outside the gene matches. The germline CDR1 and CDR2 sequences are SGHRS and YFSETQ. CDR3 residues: CASSLRSGGGDTQYF. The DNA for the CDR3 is TGCGCCAGCAGCTTGAGGAGCGGGGGTGGAGATACGCAGTATTTT. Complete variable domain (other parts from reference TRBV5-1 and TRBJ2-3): KAGVTQTPRYLIKTRGQQVTLSCSPISGHRSVSWYQQTPGQGLQFLFEYFSETQRNKGNFPGRFSGRQFSNSRSEMNVSTLELGDSALYLCASSLRSGGGDTQYFGPGTRLTVL.

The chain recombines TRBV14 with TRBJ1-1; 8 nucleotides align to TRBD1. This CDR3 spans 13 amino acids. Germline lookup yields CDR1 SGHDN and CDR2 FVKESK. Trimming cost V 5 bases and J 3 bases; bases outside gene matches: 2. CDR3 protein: CASSTQGDTEAFF. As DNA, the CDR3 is TGTGCCAGCAGCACACAGGGGGACACTGAAGCTTTCTTT.

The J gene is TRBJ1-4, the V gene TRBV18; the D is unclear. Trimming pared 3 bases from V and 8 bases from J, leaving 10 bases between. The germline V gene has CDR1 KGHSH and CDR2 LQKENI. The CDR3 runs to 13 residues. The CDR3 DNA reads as TGTGCCAGCTCACCCCGGGTGACGGAAAAACTGTTTTTT. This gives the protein CASSPRVTEKLFF.

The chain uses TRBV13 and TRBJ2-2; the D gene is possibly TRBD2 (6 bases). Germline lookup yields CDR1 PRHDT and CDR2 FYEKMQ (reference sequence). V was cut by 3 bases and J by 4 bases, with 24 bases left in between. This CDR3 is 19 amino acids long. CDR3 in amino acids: CASSFRGGRPYDGTGELFF. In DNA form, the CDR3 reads TGTGCCAGCAGCTTCCGAGGAGGGAGGCCTTACGATGGCACCGGGGAGCTGTTTTTT.

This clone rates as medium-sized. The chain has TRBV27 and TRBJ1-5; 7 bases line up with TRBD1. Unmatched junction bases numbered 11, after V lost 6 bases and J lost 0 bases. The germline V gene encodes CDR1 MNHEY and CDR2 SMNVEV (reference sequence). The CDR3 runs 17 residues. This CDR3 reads CASSRLTGRYSNQPQHF. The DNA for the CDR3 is TGTGCCAGCAGCAGATTGACAGGGAGATATAGCAATCAGCCCCAGCATTTT.

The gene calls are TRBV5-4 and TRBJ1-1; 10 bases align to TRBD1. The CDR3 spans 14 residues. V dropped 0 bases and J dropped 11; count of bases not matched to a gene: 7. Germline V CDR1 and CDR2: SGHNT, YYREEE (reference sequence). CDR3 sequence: CASSLGQGALGAFF. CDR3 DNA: TGTGCCAGCAGCTTGGGACAGGGGGCGTTGGGGGCTTTCTTT.

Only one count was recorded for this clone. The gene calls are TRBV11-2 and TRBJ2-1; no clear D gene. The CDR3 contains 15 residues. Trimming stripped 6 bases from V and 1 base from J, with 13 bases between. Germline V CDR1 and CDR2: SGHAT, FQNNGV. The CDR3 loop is CASSGFQRSYNEQFF. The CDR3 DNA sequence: TGTGCCAGCAGTGGATTTCAACGGTCCTACAATGAGCAGTTCTTC. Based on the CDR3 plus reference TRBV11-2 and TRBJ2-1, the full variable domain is EAGVAQSPRYKIIEKRQSVAFWCNPISGHATLYWYQQILGQGPKLLIQFQNNGVVDDSQLPKDRFSAERLKGVDSTLKIQPAKLEDSAVYLCASSGFQRSYNEQFFGPGTRLTVL.

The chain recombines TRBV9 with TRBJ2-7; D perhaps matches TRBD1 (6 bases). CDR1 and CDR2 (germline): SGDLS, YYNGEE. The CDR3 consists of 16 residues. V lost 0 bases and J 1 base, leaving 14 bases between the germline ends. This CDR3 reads CASSVGEQGISYEQYF. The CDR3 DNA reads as TGTGCCAGCAGCGTAGGCGAACAGGGAATTTCCTACGAGCAGTACTTC.

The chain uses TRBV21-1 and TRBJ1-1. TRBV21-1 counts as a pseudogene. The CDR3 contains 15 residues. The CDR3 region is CASSTEAILNTEAFF. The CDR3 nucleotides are TGTGCCAGCAGCACCGAGGCCATTCTGAACACTGAAGCTTTCTTT.

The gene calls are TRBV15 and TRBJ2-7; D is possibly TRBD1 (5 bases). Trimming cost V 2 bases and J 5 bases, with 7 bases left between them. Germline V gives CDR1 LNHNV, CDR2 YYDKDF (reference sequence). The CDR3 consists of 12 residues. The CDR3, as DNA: TGTGCCACCAGCAGACCCAGGGACGAGCAGTACTTC. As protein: CATSRPRDEQYF. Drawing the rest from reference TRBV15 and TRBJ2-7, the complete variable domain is DAMVIQNPRYQVTQFGKPVTLSCSQTLNHNVMYWYQQKSSQAPKLLFHYYDKDFNNEADTPDNFQSRRPNTSFCFLDIRSPGLGDTAMYLCATSRPRDEQYFGPGTRLTVT.

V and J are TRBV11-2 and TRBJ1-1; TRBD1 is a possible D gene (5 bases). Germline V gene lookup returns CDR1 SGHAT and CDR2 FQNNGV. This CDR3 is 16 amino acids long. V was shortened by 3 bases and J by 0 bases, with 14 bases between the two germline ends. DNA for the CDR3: TGTGCCAGCAGCTTTTCCCAGGGTTGGATGAACACTGAAGCTTTCTTT. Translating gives CASSFSQGWMNTEAFF.

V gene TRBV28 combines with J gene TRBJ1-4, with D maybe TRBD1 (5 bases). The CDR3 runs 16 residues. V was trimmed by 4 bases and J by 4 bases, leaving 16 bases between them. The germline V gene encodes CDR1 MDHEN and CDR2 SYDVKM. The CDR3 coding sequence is TGTGCCAGCAGTTCAAACCGTGGGACCCGTAATGAAAAACTGTTTTTT. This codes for CASSSNRGTRNEKLFF.

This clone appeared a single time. The CDR3 spells CASSVGTGQGAYEKLFF. The CDR3 nucleotides are TGTGCCAGCAGCGTTGGCACCGGACAGGGGGCTTATGAAAAACTGTTTTTT. The chain carries TRBV2 and TRBJ1-4; 11 positions match TRBD1. This CDR3 spans 17 amino acids. The J segment lost 6 bases and the V segment lost 6 bases, leaving 12 bases of the junction unmatched. CDR1 SNHLY and CDR2 FYNNEI come from the germline V gene.

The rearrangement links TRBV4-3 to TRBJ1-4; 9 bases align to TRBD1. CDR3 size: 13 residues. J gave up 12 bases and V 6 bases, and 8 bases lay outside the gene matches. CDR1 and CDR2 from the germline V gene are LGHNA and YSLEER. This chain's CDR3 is CASRWTGEEELFF. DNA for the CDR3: TGCGCCAGCAGGTGGACAGGGGAGGAAGAACTGTTTTTT.

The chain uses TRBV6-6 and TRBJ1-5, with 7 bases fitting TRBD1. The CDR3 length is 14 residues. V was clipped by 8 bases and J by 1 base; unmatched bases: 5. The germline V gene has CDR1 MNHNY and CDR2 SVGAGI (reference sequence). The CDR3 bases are TGTGCCAGCGGGCAGGGGGAAAGCAATCAGCCCCAGCATTTT. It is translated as CASGQGESNQPQHF.

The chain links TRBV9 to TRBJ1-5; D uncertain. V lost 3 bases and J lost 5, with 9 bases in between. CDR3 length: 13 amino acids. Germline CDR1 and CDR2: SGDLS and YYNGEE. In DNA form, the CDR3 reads TGTGCCAGCAGCGCCGACCCATATCAGCCCCAGCATTTT. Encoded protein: CASSADPYQPQHF.

CDR3 bases: TGTGCCAGCAGTTTCACAGGGATGTATGGCTACACCTTC. Protein sequence: CASSFTGMYGYTF. The J gene is TRBJ1-2, the V gene TRBV28; perhaps TRBD1 as D (6 bases). Germline V gene data show CDR1 as MDHEN and CDR2 as SYDVKM. This CDR3 comprises 13 residues. Trimming removed 3 bases at V and 5 bases at J, with 10 bases between.

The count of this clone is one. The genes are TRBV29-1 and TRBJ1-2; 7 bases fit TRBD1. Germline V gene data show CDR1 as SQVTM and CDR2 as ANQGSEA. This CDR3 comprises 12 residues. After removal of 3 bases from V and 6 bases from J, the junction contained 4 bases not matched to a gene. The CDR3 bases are TGCAGCGTTGAGCCAGGGGGGGATGGCTACACCTTC. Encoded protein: CSVEPGGDGYTF.

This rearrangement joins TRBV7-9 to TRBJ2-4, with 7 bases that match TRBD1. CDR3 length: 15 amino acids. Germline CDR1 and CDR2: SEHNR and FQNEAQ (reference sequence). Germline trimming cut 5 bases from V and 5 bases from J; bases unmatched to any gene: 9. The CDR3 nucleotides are TGTGCCAGCAGCCGCGCGACAGGGTGGCAAAACATTCAGTACTTC. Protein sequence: CASSRATGWQNIQYF.

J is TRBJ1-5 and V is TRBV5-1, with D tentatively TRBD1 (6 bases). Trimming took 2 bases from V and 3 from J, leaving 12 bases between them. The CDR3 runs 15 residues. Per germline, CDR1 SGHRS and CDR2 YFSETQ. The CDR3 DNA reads TGCGCCAGCAGCTTACAGGGAGGGGACAATCAGCCCCAGCATTTT. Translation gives CASSLQGGDNQPQHF.